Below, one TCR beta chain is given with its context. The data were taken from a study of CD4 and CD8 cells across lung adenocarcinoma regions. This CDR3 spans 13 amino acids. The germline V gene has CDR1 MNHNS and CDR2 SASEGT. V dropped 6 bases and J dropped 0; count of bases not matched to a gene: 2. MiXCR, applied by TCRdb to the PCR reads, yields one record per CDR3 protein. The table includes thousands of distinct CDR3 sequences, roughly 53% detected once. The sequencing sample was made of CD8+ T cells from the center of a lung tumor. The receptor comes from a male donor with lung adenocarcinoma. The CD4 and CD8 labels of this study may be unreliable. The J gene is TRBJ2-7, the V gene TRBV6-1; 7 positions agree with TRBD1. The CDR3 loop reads CASSAGGSYEQYF. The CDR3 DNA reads TGTGCCAGCAGCGCAGGGGGCTCCTACGAGCAGTACTTC.